The 31 T cell receptor beta chains below come from one sample, sequenced in a study of T cells in women clearing cervical HPV infection. Libraries were prepared by immunoSEQ multiplex PCR; TCRdb keeps only in-frame clonotypes and omits some of them. This repertoire includes fewer than 35,000 clones. The sample comprised blood buffy coat. The source of these receptors is a woman aged 18 to 75 with a cervical HPV16 infection that either progressed to CIN3+ or cleared (not recorded which).

For this clone: The read terminates 3 residues ahead of where the CDR3 ends, so the germline J gene completes it. The J gene is TRBJ1-2, the V gene TRBV5-1; D gene ambiguous. With 1 base removed from V and 3 bases from J, the gap between germline ends came to 13 bases. Germline CDR1 is SGHRS and CDR2 is YFSETQ. CDR3 length: 15 amino acids. Incomplete CDR3 DNA: TGCGCCAGCAGCTTGTTGGGCCCCGGCGACTATGGC. Residues: CASSLLGPGDYG. The whole CDR3 region reads CASSLLGPGDYGYTF.

About this clone itself: The CDR3 goes on 3 residues after the read ends, and that part is filled in from the germline J gene. The V and J genes are TRBV19 and TRBJ1-2; 9 nucleotides agree with TRBD1. CDR3 size: 13 residues. Germline values: CDR1 LNHDA, CDR2 SQIVND (reference sequence). The J segment lost 7 bases and the V segment lost 8 bases, leaving 8 bases of the junction unmatched. CDR3 in amino acids: CASSGTGTFGYTF. The covered CDR3 bases are TGTGCCAGTTCCGGGACAGGGACATTTGGC.

Note on this clone: Coverage ceases 3 residues before the CDR3 finishes, and the germline J gene fills in the end. This rearrangement joins TRBV29-1 to TRBJ1-1, with TRBD1 matching over 7 bases. Germline CDR1 is SQVTM and CDR2 is ANQGSEA. CDR3 length: 12 amino acids. V gave up 2 bases and J gave up 6 bases; unmatched junction bases: 3. CDR3 region: CSVEKGTAEAFF. The CDR3 DNA, read in part, is TGCAGCGTTGAAAAAGGGACAGCTGAA.

A note on this clone: The CDR3 end lies 3 residues beyond the end of the read and is filled in from the germline J gene. The chain employs TRBV7-2 and TRBJ1-2, with D possibly TRBD1 on 6 matching bases. Germline V CDR1 and CDR2: SGHTA, FQGNSA. CDR3 size: 14 residues. CDR3 bases read: TGTGCCAGCAGCGAGACTCCGACAGGTCACGGC. Translated: CASSETPTGHG. The entire CDR3 reads CASSETPTGHGYTF.

About this clone: Sequencing ends 3 residues short of the CDR3 end; the germline J gene provides the rest. The chain joins TRBV10-1 to TRBJ2-1; 7 nucleotides align to TRBD2. The CDR3 spans 15 residues. J was trimmed by 5 bases and V by 3 bases; bases with no gene match: 7. Germline loops: CDR1 WNHNN, CDR2 SYGVQD (reference sequence). CDR3 residues: CASSDGLADHNEQFF. Incomplete CDR3 DNA: TGCGCCAGCAGTGACGGGCTAGCGGACCACAATGAG.

Note on this clone: The read stops 3 residues short of the end of the CDR3; the missing end is completed from the germline J gene. The rearrangement joins TRBV12-3 or TRBV12-4 to TRBJ2-3; D perhaps matches TRBD2 (5 bases). The CDR3 loop spans 13 amino acids. Trimming removed 8 bases from V and 6 bases from J, with 15 bases in between. CDR3 in amino acids: CASALAGDDTQYF. Incomplete CDR3 DNA: TGTGCCAGCGCGCTAGCTGGTGACGATACG.

On this clone: With the read ending 3 residues before the CDR3 end, the germline J gene is used to fill in that end. V is TRBV13 and J is TRBJ2-2; 7 bases map to TRBD1. CDR1 is PRHDT and CDR2 is FYEKMQ in the germline V gene (reference sequence). The CDR3 extends over 16 amino acids. Incomplete CDR3 DNA: TGTGCCAGCAGACTTAAGGGGGCCTCTGGGGCCAACGTG. This codes for CASRLKGASGANV. The whole CDR3 sequence is CASRLKGASGANVLFF.

On this clone: With the read ending 3 residues before the CDR3 end, the germline J gene is used to fill in that end. This chain joins TRBV2 and TRBJ2-1; 11 positions agree with TRBD2. The CDR3 is 16 residues long. The germline gives CDR1 SNHLY, CDR2 FYNNEI. With 5 bases clipped from V and 5 bases from J, the junction kept 8 bases outside the gene matches. CDR3 bases read: TGTGCCAGCAGTTCTCCGGGACTAGCGGAGAACAATGAG. Translation: CASSSPGLAENNE. The full CDR3 sequence reads CASSSPGLAENNEQFF.

CDR3 sequence: CAWEESGSESYEQYF. The covered CDR3 bases are TGTGCCTGGGAAGAAAGCGGGAGTGAGTCCTACGAG. This sequence joins TRBV30 and TRBJ2-7; 8 nucleotides agree with TRBD2. The read terminates 3 residues ahead of where the CDR3 ends, so the germline J gene completes it. Germline V gene lookup returns CDR1 GTSNPN and CDR2 SVGIG (reference sequence). The V segment lost 5 bases and the J segment 1 base; nucleotides outside the gene matches: 10. The CDR3 spans 15 residues.

The CDR3 sequence is CASTSGYSTEAFF. The sequenced CDR3 bases are TGTGCCAGCACGTCGGGGTATTCCACTGAA. The chain couples TRBV2 to TRBJ1-1; D call uncertain. The read halts 3 residues ahead of the CDR3 end, with the missing end drawn from the germline J gene. The V end was cut by 7 bases, the J end by 4 bases, with 13 bases between. CDR1 and CDR2 (germline): SNHLY, FYNNEI. The CDR3 sequence is 13 residues long. Full variable domain (outside the CDR3, taken from reference TRBV2 and TRBJ1-1): EPEVTQTPSHQVTQMGQEVILRCVPISNHLYFYWYRQILGQKVEFLVSFYNNEISEKSEIFDDQFSVERPDGSNFTLKIRSTKLEDSAMYFCASTSGYSTEAFFGQGTRLTVV.

On this clone itself: The read halts 3 residues ahead of the CDR3 end, with the missing end drawn from the germline J gene. The chain couples TRBV7-2 to TRBJ1-1, with 9 nucleotides matching TRBD1. The length of the CDR3 is 15 residues. Germline V CDR1 and CDR2: SGHTA, FQGNSA. With 4 bases clipped from V and 7 bases from J, the junction kept 10 bases outside the gene matches. The CDR3: CASSSGGQGIDEAFF. The sequenced part of the CDR3 DNA is TGTGCCAGCAGCTCTGGAGGACAGGGGATCGATGAA. The variable domain in full, with the rest retrieved from reference TRBV7-2 and TRBJ1-1, is GAGVSQSPSNKVTEKGKDVELRCDPISGHTALYWYRQSLGQGLEFLIYFQGNSAPDKSGLPSDRFSAERTGGSVSTLTIQRTQQEDSAVYLCASSSGGQGIDEAFFGQGTRLTVV.

About this clone itself: The CDR3 end is not reached by the read, which stops 3 residues before it; the germline J gene fills it in. The gene calls are TRBV7-8 and TRBJ1-1; D possibly corresponds to TRBD1 (6 bases). Germline V gene data show CDR1 as SGHVS and CDR2 as FQNEAQ. This CDR3 is 15 amino acids long. The V and J ends lost 3 bases and 6 bases respectively, with 17 bases between them. Incomplete CDR3 DNA: TGTGCCAGCAGCTTGTCCGACAGGATCAAACCTGAA. This translates into CASSLSDRIKPE. The entire CDR3 sequence reads CASSLSDRIKPEAFF.

Points on this clone: The read comes to an end 3 residues before the CDR3 does, leaving the germline J gene to fill in the end. The chain recombines TRBV11-2 with TRBJ2-5, with 8 bases matching TRBD2. Germline CDR1 and CDR2: SGHAT and FQNNGV. Trimming at V came to 5 bases and at J to 5 bases, leaving 10 bases not matched to a gene. The CDR3 consists of 15 residues. The covered CDR3 bases are TGTGCCAGCAGCCGGGGACTAGTCCCGGAGGAGACC. Its protein is CASSRGLVPEET. The CDR3 in full is CASSRGLVPEETQYF.

As concerns this clone: The read ends 3 residues before the CDR3 terminus; that terminus is restored from the germline J gene. V is TRBV20-1 and J is TRBJ1-4, with D perhaps TRBD1 (6 bases). Looked up from germline, CDR1 is DFQATT and CDR2 is SNEGSKA (reference sequence). Trimming removed 6 bases at V and 5 bases at J, with 19 bases between. The CDR3 has 15 residues. The sequenced part of the CDR3 DNA is TGCAGTGCCACAGACAGGAGCCGCTACAATGAAAAA. Amino acid sequence: CSATDRSRYNEK. The entire CDR3 is CSATDRSRYNEKLFF.

As to this clone: The read terminates 3 residues before the CDR3 end, so the remaining end is supplied by the germline J gene. This sequence joins TRBV4-2 and TRBJ1-2; a possible D gene is TRBD1 (6 bases). The CDR3 loop spans 20 amino acids. Germline CDR1 reads LGHNA; CDR2 reads YNFKEQ. The DNA read from the CDR3 is TGTGCCAGCAGCCTCGCTATACTTGCGGGGGGGCAGTCTGGCACAGATACC. Translated: CASSLAILAGGQSGTDT. The CDR3 reads in full as CASSLAILAGGQSGTDTYTF.

Details on this clone: Coverage ceases 3 residues before the CDR3 finishes, and the germline J gene fills in the end. The rearrangement links TRBV29-1 to TRBJ1-2; D unresolved. There are 13 residues in the CDR3. Looked up from germline, CDR1 is SQVTM and CDR2 is ANQGSEA. CDR3 in amino acids: CSVEKHPGEGYTF. The sequenced CDR3 bases are TGCAGCGTTGAAAAGCACCCCGGTGAAGGC.

Points on this clone: From the germline J gene comes the end of the CDR3, since the read stops 3 residues before it. This chain joins TRBV13 and TRBJ1-4, with 7 bases identical to TRBD1. The CDR3 runs to 16 residues. Germline V gene sequence: CDR1 PRHDT, CDR2 FYEKMQ (reference sequence). The CDR3 loop is CASRLKGASGANVLFF. The part of the CDR3 DNA that was read is TGTGCCAGCAGACTTAAGGGGGCCTCTGGGGCCAACGTA.

Remarks on this clone: An end of the junction does not agree with germline; a read error may underlie this. Read data end 3 residues before the CDR3 end; the end is taken from the germline J gene. The chain joins TRBV4-2 to TRBJ2-1, with D maybe TRBD1 (5 bases). The CDR3 loop spans 14 amino acids. Germline CDR1 LGHNA, CDR2 YNFKEQ. The CDR3 protein is CASSPNRFYNEQFF. The CDR3 bases that were read are TGCGCCAGCAGCCCAAACAGGTTCTACAATGAG.

About this clone: The CDR3 end lies 3 residues beyond the end of the read and is filled in from the germline J gene. The V and J genes are TRBV5-1 and TRBJ2-3, with 9 bases fitting TRBD2. Germline assignment: CDR1 SGHRS and CDR2 YFSETQ. The CDR3 consists of 16 residues. The sequenced CDR3 bases are TGCGCCAGCAGCCCGGCGGGGGGGGCGATAGGGGAGACG. Its protein product is CASSPAGGAIGET. From start to end, the CDR3 is CASSPAGGAIGETQYF.

In regard to this clone: The read terminates 3 residues before the CDR3 end, so the remaining end is supplied by the germline J gene. This rearrangement joins TRBV7-8 to TRBJ2-3; 7 bases map to TRBD1. In germline, CDR1 is SGHVS, CDR2 FQNEAQ. The CDR3 covers 18 residues. Partial CDR3 DNA: TGTGCCAGCAGCTTAGGGGAGTTTTACAGACAGGGACAAGAGACG. It yields the protein CASSLGEFYRQGQET. The full-length CDR3 reads as CASSLGEFYRQGQETQYF.

For this clone: The DNA ends 3 residues before the CDR3 does, and the rest of the CDR3 is filled in from the germline J gene. V gene TRBV7-8 combines with J gene TRBJ2-7; 7 bases are a match to TRBD1. The CDR3 sequence is 15 residues long. V was pared by 7 bases and J by 5 bases, with 14 bases of the junction left unmatched. From germline, CDR1 is SGHVS and CDR2 FQNEAQ. Incomplete CDR3 DNA: TGTGCCAGCAAACAAAGAAGACAGGGCCAAGACGAG. Its translation is CASKQRRQGQDE. The entire CDR3 reads CASKQRRQGQDEQYF.

As concerns this clone: The CDR3 end is not reached by the read, which stops 3 residues before it; the germline J gene fills it in. The chain combines TRBV20-1 with TRBJ1-2; a possible D gene is TRBD1 (6 bases). Germline assignment: CDR1 DFQATT and CDR2 SNEGSKA (reference sequence). The CDR3 sequence is 13 residues long. The CDR3 DNA, read in part, is TGCAGTGCTCTGGACAGTTATAGCGTCGGC. It is translated as CSALDSYSVG. The entire CDR3 reads CSALDSYSVGYTF.

To note about this clone: Read sequence stops 3 residues before the CDR3 end, and the germline J gene provides the missing end. This rearrangement joins TRBV7-7 to TRBJ2-2, with D hard to call. The length of the CDR3 is 17 residues. Germline values: CDR1 SSHAT, CDR2 FNYEAQ (reference sequence). Trimming removed 0 bases at V and 0 bases at J, with 11 bases between. CDR3 DNA (partial): TGTGCCAGCAGCTTAGCGCGTCCAGGAGCGAACACCGGGGAG. It encodes CASSLARPGANTGE. Given in full, the CDR3 is CASSLARPGANTGELFF.

Note on this clone: The read terminates 3 residues before the CDR3 end, so the remaining end is supplied by the germline J gene. The V and J genes are TRBV11-2 and TRBJ2-2; 8 bases are shared with TRBD1. CDR3 size: 14 residues. The germline gives CDR1 SGHAT, CDR2 FQNNGV. The CDR3 bases that were read are TGTGCCAGCAGCTTAGGACAGGGGTACTCACCG. Translation: CASSLGQGYSP. The entire CDR3 sequence reads CASSLGQGYSPLFF.

A remark on this clone: The read halts 3 residues ahead of the CDR3 end, with the missing end drawn from the germline J gene. V gene TRBV11-2 combines with J gene TRBJ1-6; D gene uncertain. CDR3 length equals 14 residues. Trimming took off 2 bases at V and 4 bases at J, with 6 bases between the two ends. Germline-derived CDR1 and CDR2 are SGHAT and FQNNGV. The sequenced part of the CDR3 DNA is TGTGCCAGCAGCTTACTCCTGTATAATTCACCC. Translation gives CASSLLLYNSP. The full-length CDR3 reads as CASSLLLYNSPLHF.

Points on this clone: From the germline J gene comes the end of the CDR3, since the read stops 3 residues before it. The chain carries TRBV5-1 and TRBJ2-3; 9 bases are shared with TRBD1. Germline V lookup: CDR1 SGHRS, CDR2 YFSETQ. CDR3 size: 15 residues. The part of the CDR3 DNA that was read is TGCGCCAGCAGCGTACAGGGGGCCATCCAAGAGACG. It is translated as CASSVQGAIQET. The whole CDR3 region reads CASSVQGAIQETQYF.

The part of the CDR3 DNA that was read is TGTGCCAGCATCATGGGGCCCTCTGGAAACACC. Encoded protein: CASIMGPSGNT. The whole CDR3 protein reads CASIMGPSGNTIYF. The gene calls are TRBV2 and TRBJ1-3; TRBD1 might be the D (5 bases). The read ends 3 residues early relative to the CDR3; the germline J gene fills the gap. CDR3 length: 14 amino acids. Deletions cut 7 bases from V and 0 bases from J, with 10 bases between. CDR1 is SNHLY and CDR2 is FYNNEI in the germline V gene.

Notes on this clone: From the germline J gene comes the end of the CDR3, since the read stops 3 residues before it. This chain links TRBV7-7 with TRBJ1-2; D gene uncertain. The length of the CDR3 is 13 residues. CDR1 is SSHAT and CDR2 is FNYEAQ in the germline V gene (reference sequence). CDR3 residues: CASSLANYNDYTF. The DNA read from the CDR3 is TGTGCCAGCAGCTTAGCGAACTACAATGAC. Based on the CDR3 plus reference TRBV7-7 and TRBJ1-2, the full variable domain is GAGVSQSPRYKVTKRGQDVTLRCDPISSHATLYWYQQALGQGPEFLTYFNYEAQPDKSGLPSDRFSAERPEGSISTLTIQRTEQRDSAMYRCASSLANYNDYTFGSGTRLTVV.

As to this clone: The CDR3 end falls 3 residues outside the read, so it is completed with the germline J gene. This chain uses TRBV7-2 with TRBJ2-3; D uncertain. Germline values: CDR1 SGHTA, CDR2 FQGNSA. Between the trimmed V and J ends, which lost 1 base and 5 bases, there was a span of 7 bases. The CDR3 contains 13 residues. CDR3 loop: CASSLVSGDTQYF. Partial CDR3 DNA: TGTGCCAGCAGCTTAGTTTCAGGAGATACG.

The CDR3 region is CASSQGTTGGIQETYTF. The CDR3 bases that were read are TGTGCCAGCAGCCAGGGGACGACAGGGGGCATCCAAGAGACC. This chain links TRBV4-2 with TRBJ1-2, with 10 nucleotides matching TRBD1. The sequenced fragment ends 3 residues before the CDR3 boundary, so the rest is inferred from the germline J gene. Germline values: CDR1 LGHNA, CDR2 YNFKEQ. CDR3 length equals 17 residues.

A remark on this clone: The read terminates 3 residues before the CDR3 end, so the remaining end is supplied by the germline J gene. The gene calls are TRBV20-1 and TRBJ1-6; 7 bases match TRBD1. The CDR3 has 16 residues. V lost 5 bases, J lost 7 bases, and 14 bases stayed unmatched. The germline CDR1 and CDR2 sequences are DFQATT and SNEGSKA (reference sequence). The sequenced part of the CDR3 DNA is TGCAGTGCTCGCACGAGGCCACAGGGGAACAATTCACCC. It codes for CSARTRPQGNNSP. The entire CDR3 sequence reads CSARTRPQGNNSPLHF.